Following are 14 T cell receptor beta chains from one sample sequenced in a study of Graves' ophthalmopathy and Graves' hyperthyroidism (dated by TCRdb to about 2018). Sequenced on an Illumina HiSeq 2000. TCR beta CDR3 regions were amplified from RNA transcripts for repertoire sequencing. A first-round RT-PCR used HTBI primers with the Qiagen OneStep RT-PCR kit, followed by a second-round multiplex PCR, size selection and purification. Starting from the raw public reads, TCRdb applied fastp trimming at Q25, assembled clones with MiXCR and retained in-frame beta chains. Rows with a matching CDR3 protein are joined into one entry that keeps the most common DNA and genes. This sample lists about 500,000 distinct CDR3 sequences; approximately 15% were detected once. More than 8.5% of the sample comes from the top ten. Sequenced material: blood. The origin of the receptors is a woman younger than 45 with Graves' ophthalmopathy. Donor details come from another sample of the same person, matched by shared clones.

In this sample, this clonotype turned up many times. The chain combines TRBV10-3 with TRBJ1-6; the D is unclear. The CDR3 length is 12 residues. V lost 4 bases and J 10 bases, leaving 8 bases between the germline ends. Germline V gene data show CDR1 as ENHRY and CDR2 as SYGVKD. The CDR3: CAISGRYSPLHF. CDR3 coding DNA: TGTGCCATCAGTGGACGGTACTCACCCCTCCACTTT.

The rearrangement uses TRBV12-3 or TRBV12-4 and TRBJ2-4, with D hard to call. Trimming cost V 6 bases and J 7 bases, with 16 bases left between them. The CDR3 spans 14 residues. The CDR3 sequence is CASSPDRQGNIQYF. The CDR3 coding sequence is TGTGCCAGCAGCCCTGACCGACAAGGGAACATTCAGTACTTC.

This clonotype was observed at least ten times. This sequence joins TRBV6-6 and TRBJ1-1; no clear D. Germline CDR1 is MNHNY and CDR2 is SVGAGI (reference sequence). The CDR3 length is 13 residues. V shed 7 bases and J shed 0 bases, with 9 bases lying between them. CDR3 protein: CASTAGMNTEAFF. The CDR3 DNA reads TGTGCCAGCACGGCGGGTATGAACACTGAAGCTTTCTTT.

This clonotype was detected only a few times. The chain carries TRBV18 and TRBJ2-7, with D possibly being TRBD1 (6 bases). Trimming took off 3 bases at V and 1 base at J, with 19 bases between the two ends. The CDR3 totals 17 residues. CDR1 and CDR2 from the germline V gene are KGHSH and LQKENI. DNA of the CDR3: TGTGCCAGCTCACCCGGCCTAGGCAGGGGATTTTCCTACGAGCAGTACTTC. Protein product: CASSPGLGRGFSYEQYF.

This clonotype was recorded at least ten times. V gene TRBV28 combines with J gene TRBJ1-6; TRBD1 is a possible D gene (5 bases). The CDR3 runs to 16 residues. Germline V gene lookup returns CDR1 MDHEN and CDR2 SYDVKM. V was cut by 8 bases and J by 6 bases, with 20 bases left in between. CDR3 sequence (DNA): TGTGCCAGCTCCTCCCACGGGGGACCCCTTAATTCACCCCTCCACTTT. As protein: CASSSHGGPLNSPLHF.

This rearrangement joins TRBV11-2 to TRBJ1-6; D remains unclear. Germline V lookup: CDR1 SGHAT, CDR2 FQNNGV. The CDR3 is 16 residues long. V was trimmed by 5 bases and J by 0 bases, leaving 11 bases between them. The CDR3: CASSLLGPSYNSPLHF. CDR3 coding DNA: TGTGCCAGCAGCCTCCTGGGCCCCTCCTATAATTCACCCCTCCACTTT.

This clonotype was seen a handful of times. This chain uses TRBV11-1 with TRBJ2-7, with 7 bases fitting TRBD2. CDR1 SGHAT and CDR2 FQDESV come from the germline V gene (reference sequence). The length of the CDR3 is 17 residues. V was pared by 1 base and J by 0 bases, with 9 bases of the junction left unmatched. CDR3 region: CASSLERGGRPSYEQYF. DNA of the CDR3: TGTGCCAGCAGCTTAGAACGGGGCGGGAGACCCTCCTACGAGCAGTACTTC.

This clonotype occurred many times. V gene TRBV27 combines with J gene TRBJ1-1; maybe TRBD1 (6 bases). The V gene lost 6 bases and the J gene lost 0 bases, with 11 bases spanning the gap. CDR3 length equals 14 residues. Germline-derived CDR1 and CDR2 are MNHEY and SMNVEV (reference sequence). The CDR3 coding sequence is TGTGCCAGCAGGACGACAGGAGTGAACACTGAAGCTTTCTTT. Its translation: CASRTTGVNTEAFF.

V usage is TRBV28 and J usage is TRBJ1-2; weak D call: TRBD1 (5 bases). Deletions cut 8 bases from V and 3 bases from J, with 16 bases between. The CDR3 has 14 amino acids. The germline V gene encodes CDR1 MDHEN and CDR2 SYDVKM. CDR3 in amino acids: CASRSEGRDYGYTF. CDR3 coding DNA: TGTGCCAGCCGGTCCGAGGGGCGCGACTATGGCTACACCTTC.

This clonotype has at least ten counts. This chain uses TRBV29-1 with TRBJ2-5; D is uncertain. V was pared by 4 bases and J by 2 bases, with 14 bases between. Germline V gene data show CDR1 as SQVTM and CDR2 as ANQGSEA. The CDR3 length is 14 residues. The DNA of the CDR3 is TGCAGCGTTGGGGGTAGGCAGACTCAAGAGACCCAGTACTTC. This codes for CSVGGRQTQETQYF.

This clonotype was seen repeatedly, ten times or more. The rearrangement links TRBV4-1 to TRBJ1-1; D gene ambiguous. The V gene's germline CDR1 is MGHRA and CDR2 YSYEKL. CDR3 length: 13 amino acids. Trimming removed 4 bases at V and 3 bases at J, with 9 bases between. The CDR3 DNA is TGCGCCAGCAGCCGGTCTCCGGACACTGAAGCTTTCTTT. The encoded protein is CASSRSPDTEAFF.

The V call is TRBV20-1, the J call TRBJ1-6, with TRBD1 as a possible D gene (5 bases). With 6 bases removed from V and 7 bases from J, the gap between germline ends came to 22 bases. Germline CDR1 is DFQATT and CDR2 is SNEGSKA (reference sequence). The CDR3 sequence is 16 residues long. The CDR3: CSAHSVGQGLNSPLHF. The CDR3, as DNA: TGCAGTGCCCACTCCGTGGGGCAGGGTTTGAATTCACCCCTCCACTTT.

DNA for the CDR3: TGTGCCAGCAGCTTGGTAGGGATAGAGGGCACTGAAGCTTTCTTT. Translating gives CASSLVGIEGTEAFF. The V call is TRBV5-4, the J call TRBJ1-1, with D uncertain. Germline V CDR1 and CDR2: SGHNT, YYREEE (reference sequence). This CDR3 comprises 15 residues. V lost 0 bases and J 4 bases, leaving 13 bases between the germline ends.

The chain recombines TRBV7-6 with TRBJ2-2; TRBD1 is a possible D gene (5 bases). In germline, CDR1 is SGHVS, CDR2 FNYEAQ. This CDR3 contains 16 residues. Between the trimmed V and J ends, which lost 5 bases and 6 bases, there was a span of 19 bases. This chain's CDR3 is CASSRLDTGPAGELFF. The CDR3 coding sequence is TGTGCCAGCAGCAGACTGGACACTGGGCCCGCCGGGGAGCTGTTTTTT. Looking up the rest from reference TRBV7-6 and TRBJ2-2 gives the full variable domain: GAGVSQSPRYKVTKRGQDVALRCDPISGHVSLYWYRQALGQGPEFLTYFNYEAQQDKSGLPNDRFSAERPEGSISTLTIQRTEQRDSAMYRCASSRLDTGPAGELFFGEGSRLTVL.